Here is one TCR beta chain with its context. The target antigen is unknown. The data originate from a study of a mutant IDH1 vaccine in newly diagnosed glioma. About the research overall: Averaging approximately 42 years of age, treated patients were approximately 62% male and about 38% female. Receipt of radiotherapy, temozolomide, or both preceded the study, and most received both.

This CDR3 has 13 amino acids. The germline gives CDR1 MNHEY, CDR2 SMNVEV (reference sequence). The ends were cut back, 7 bases at V and 2 bases at J, with 12 bases in the middle. The data were produced by immunoSEQ multiplex PCR, yet TCRdb's version contains in-frame clones alone and is incomplete. The repertoire holds 82,000 or so clones, with 85% as singletons. Study observations and caveats: The occurrence of vaccine-induced immune responses was seen in roughly 93% of patients.

Time point: week 23, last vaccination. Every single dose of the vaccine, 300 ug of mutant IDH1 20-mer peptide, came with topical imiquimod. The chain has TRBV27 and TRBJ2-7; perhaps TRBD1 as D (6 bases). This receptor was obtained from a young man with glioma. Some clones in this sample may be carry-over from other donors' samples. The sample consisted of PBMCs, taken from a glioma patient whose treatment included an IDH1 peptide vaccine. The CDR3: CASKGDNPYEQYF. The CDR3 DNA reads TGTGCCAGCAAAGGGGACAATCCCTACGAGCAGTACTTC.